Sequencing of this T cell receptor (beta chain) was carried out in a study of T cells in Graves' hyperthyroidism and ophthalmopathy. For the study at large: Any treatment followed the collection of peripheral blood at initial diagnosis.

Active moderate-to-severe ophthalmopathy, Clinical Activity Score at least 3, NOSPECS at least 4, under 3 months' duration. RNA transcripts gave rise to amplified TCR beta CDR3 regions. The TCR CDR3 first-round RT-PCR relied on the HTBI primer set. TCRdb redid the calling of the multiplex PCR reads with MiXCR, one entry per CDR3 protein. The table has approximately 600,000 distinct CDR3 sequences, approximately 14% seen once. The CDR3 is made up of 14 amino acids. Per the germline V gene, CDR1 is MNHNS and CDR2 is SASEGT. Trimming cost V 0 bases and J 3 bases; bases outside gene matches: 2. This clonotype occurred many times. Its cognate antigen is unknown. Study observations and caveats: Most clonotypes expanded in thyroid above 0.001 were likewise present in blood.

The sequenced sample consisted of blood. This chain uses TRBV6-1 with TRBJ2-7; 7 bases match TRBD2. The receptor was derived from a woman between 35 and 50 years old with Graves' ophthalmopathy. The CDR3 nucleotides are TGTGCCAGCAGTGAAGCCCGGGGGGTCTACGAGCAGTACTTC. This translates into CASSEARGVYEQYF.